The TCR beta chain under discussion was sequenced for a study of T cells in Graves' hyperthyroidism and ophthalmopathy. In the study overall: Peripheral blood collection took place at initial diagnosis, before any treatment. General study findings and limits: Blood shared most expanded thyroid clonotypes above 0.001.

At least 3 on the Clinical Activity Score was recorded for ophthalmopathy patients, who also had NOSPECS grade at least 4 and duration under 3 months. Lactation, pregnancy, other autoimmune disease or uncontrolled infection led to exclusion of patients. V was cut by 6 bases and J by 1 base, with 18 bases left in between. The CDR3 has 17 amino acids. This clonotype was seen a few times. Its specificity is not known. TCR beta CDR3 sequences were amplified from RNA transcripts. When the TCR CDR3 underwent first-round RT-PCR, the HTBI primer set was used. TCRdb re-called the multiplex PCR reads through MiXCR, storing one row per CDR3 protein. The sample carries approximately 600,000 distinct CDR3 sequences, around 14% recorded once.

The chain joins TRBV12-3 or TRBV12-4 to TRBJ2-2; the D gene is possibly TRBD1 (8 bases). Sequencing used blood. The sequence was collected from a woman in her late teens or twenties with Graves' ophthalmopathy. CDR3 nucleotide sequence: TGTGCCAGCAGAATGGGAGGGGGACAGGAGAACACCGGGGAGCTGTTTTTT. Its translation is CASRMGGGQENTGELFF.